This T cell receptor beta chain came from a study of blood T cells in healthy people across ages. Next came a second PCR, run for roughly 6 to 11 cycles, which used a sample-barcoded 5' primer along with a J-beta primer mix. MiXCR, applied by TCRdb to the 5' RACE reads, yields one record per CDR3 protein. The sample comprises about 800,000 distinct CDR3 sequences, 25% of which are singletons, and approximately 3.7% rests with the top ten. Donors were systemically healthy Caucasian individuals from Russia aged roughly 6 to 100 years. This clonotype has just one count. Germline lookup yields CDR1 MNHEY and CDR2 SMNVEV (reference sequence). The CDR3 totals 15 residues. Separately, the same data were catalogued under a study of T cells of mothers and their children. That paper states: Slightly higher, non-significant overlap characterized related mother-child pairs relative to unrelated pairs.

This chain links TRBV27 with TRBJ2-5, with TRBD2 matching 11 bases. Matching the DNA end better, TRBJ2-7 makes the J call doubtful. The specimen was blood. The sequence was obtained from a boy aged 5-17 years in good health. The CDR3 DNA sequence: TGTGCCAGCGGAATACAACTAGCGGGAGCCTACGAGCAGTACTTC. This codes for CASGIQLAGAYEQYF.